Presented here are 27 T cell receptor beta chains from one specimen sequenced in a study of pediatric ulcerative colitis. The data were produced by immunoSEQ multiplex PCR, yet TCRdb's version contains in-frame clones alone and is incomplete. The table lists around 61,000 clones, 86% of them singletons. The sequenced sample was blood. These receptors came from a boy between 10 and 17 years old with severe ulcerative colitis.

The chain recombines TRBV30 with TRBJ1-2, with TRBD1 matching 7 bases. This CDR3 region has 14 residues. CDR1 and CDR2 from the germline V gene are GTSNPN and SVGIG (reference sequence). With V trimmed by 2 bases and J by 5 bases, 8 bases remained unmatched. The chain's CDR3 is CAWSQDRVEYGYTF. The CDR3 DNA reads as TGTGCCTGGAGTCAAGACAGGGTGGAATATGGCTACACCTTC.

As regards this clone: The junction departs from the called germline gene at one end, perhaps through a read error. The V call is TRBV7-7, the J call TRBJ2-1; D not resolved. The CDR3 extends over 13 amino acids. Per the germline V gene, CDR1 is SSHAT and CDR2 is FNYEAQ (reference sequence). The CDR3 protein is CASSSDLTNEQFF. DNA for the CDR3: TGTGCTAGCAGTTCCGACTTGACCAATGAGCAGTTCTTC.

The chain has TRBV29-1 and TRBJ1-5; D gene unclear. Germline values: CDR1 SQVTM, CDR2 ANQGSEA. V was trimmed by 4 bases and J by 2 bases, leaving 15 bases between them. This CDR3 has 15 residues. CDR3 residues: CSVGEGFLGNQPQHF. In DNA form, the CDR3 reads TGCAGCGTTGGTGAGGGATTCTTAGGCAATCAGCCCCAGCATTTT.

The rearrangement joins TRBV11-2 to TRBJ2-3, with 8 bases identical to TRBD2. CDR1 is SGHAT, CDR2 FQNNGV, per germline. The junction had 11 bases not matched to a gene; V was cut back by 5 bases and J by 7 bases. This CDR3 is 15 amino acids long. CDR3 region: CASSPRAGAGNTQYF. The CDR3 nucleotides read TGTGCCAGCAGCCCAAGAGCGGGAGCTGGAAATACGCAGTATTTT.

This chain uses TRBV7-2 with TRBJ2-7; tentative D call: TRBD1 (6 bases). The V gene lost 1 base and the J gene lost 5 bases, with 15 bases spanning the gap. CDR1 and CDR2 from the germline V gene are SGHTA and FQGNSA. The CDR3 loop spans 15 amino acids. The CDR3 reads CASSLDGTGLDEQYF. CDR3 bases: TGTGCCAGCAGCTTAGATGGAACAGGGCTGGACGAGCAGTACTTC.

This CDR3 is CASSLFGGAGELFF. The CDR3 region has the DNA TGTGCCAGCAGCTTATTCGGCGGGGCCGGGGAGCTGTTTTTT. The chain couples TRBV7-3 to TRBJ2-2; D may be TRBD2 (6 bases). This CDR3 contains 14 residues. Trimming cost V 2 bases and J 6 bases, with 10 bases left between them. Germline V CDR1 and CDR2: SGHTA, FQGTGA. Complete variable domain (other parts from reference TRBV7-3 and TRBJ2-2): GAGVSQTPSNKVTEKGKYVELRCDPISGHTALYWYRQSLGQGPEFLIYFQGTGAADDSGLPNDRFFAVRPEGSVSTLKIQRTERGDSAVYLCASSLFGGAGELFFGEGSRLTVL.

This clone showed up just once. V is TRBV30 and J is TRBJ2-1; D might be TRBD1 or TRBD2, each matching 6 bases. Germline values: CDR1 GTSNPN, CDR2 SVGIG (reference sequence). Trimming left V 5 bases short and J 15 bases short, with 26 bases between. There are 14 residues in the CDR3. CDR3 DNA: TGTGCCTGGGTACCGGGACTCCTTCCAGGGGTAGGGTTCTTC. Protein sequence: CAWVPGLLPGVGFF.

The rearrangement uses TRBV11-2 and TRBJ2-7; D unresolved. This CDR3 comprises 13 residues. Between the trimmed V and J ends, which lost 1 base and 6 bases, there was a span of 10 bases. Germline CDR1 and CDR2: SGHAT and FQNNGV. CDR3 protein: CASSLGYGGEQYF. DNA for the CDR3: TGTGCCAGCAGCTTAGGGTACGGCGGCGAGCAGTACTTC.

This chain uses TRBV28 with TRBJ1-4; 10 nucleotides match TRBD1. CDR1 and CDR2 (germline): MDHEN, SYDVKM. V was pared by 6 bases and J by 5 bases, with 3 bases of the junction left unmatched. This CDR3 is 14 amino acids long. CDR3 region: CASRLGQGNEKLFF. The CDR3 nucleotides are TGTGCCAGCAGACTGGGACAGGGGAATGAAAAACTGTTTTTT. Drawing the rest from reference TRBV28 and TRBJ1-4, the complete variable domain is DVKVTQSSRYLVKRTGEKVFLECVQDMDHENMFWYRQDPGLGLRLIYFSYDVKMKEKGDIPEGYSVSREKKERFSLILESASTNQTSMYLCASRLGQGNEKLFFGSGTQLSVL.

This clone was seen more than once but under ten times. This chain joins TRBV6-5 and TRBJ1-1, with a weak D call TRBD1 (6 bases). V shed 4 bases and J shed 2 bases, with 8 bases lying between them. This CDR3 contains 13 residues. Germline V gene data show CDR1 as MNHEY and CDR2 as SVGAGI. DNA for the CDR3: TGTGCCAGCAGTTCCAGGGGAAACACTGAAGCTTTCTTT. This translates into CASSSRGNTEAFF.

V usage is TRBV6-1 and J usage is TRBJ2-7; D unresolved. Germline V gene lookup returns CDR1 MNHNS and CDR2 SASEGT. The CDR3 covers 12 residues. V lost 4 bases to trimming and J lost 0 bases, with 4 bases between them. The CDR3 sequence: CASSALSYEQYF. CDR3 nucleotide sequence: TGTGCCAGCAGTGCCCTCTCCTACGAGCAGTACTTC.

The chain is built from TRBV9 and TRBJ2-3; 8 bases align to TRBD2. V lost 4 bases, J lost 5 bases, and 9 bases stayed unmatched. This CDR3 has 15 amino acids. Germline V CDR1 and CDR2: SGDLS, YYNGEE. CDR3 sequence reads: CASSSEPSGLDTQYF. As DNA, the CDR3 is TGTGCCAGCAGCTCGGAACCTAGCGGGTTAGATACGCAGTATTTT.

The chain carries TRBV7-8 and TRBJ1-2; D unresolved. The CDR3 spans 11 residues. Trimming pared 2 bases from V and 4 bases from J, leaving 2 bases between. In germline, CDR1 is SGHVS, CDR2 FQNEAQ. The chain's CDR3 is CASSLSYGYTF. As DNA, the CDR3 is TGTGCCAGCAGCTTATCCTATGGCTACACCTTC.

This sequence joins TRBV5-6 and TRBJ1-2; D call uncertain. The CDR3 runs to 11 residues. CDR1 and CDR2 (germline): SGHDT, YYEEEE. Between the trimmed V and J ends, which lost 2 bases and 10 bases, there was a span of 9 bases. CDR3 residues: CASSFLRDYTF. The CDR3 coding sequence is TGTGCCAGCAGCTTCTTGAGGGACTACACCTTC. The variable domain in full, completed from reference TRBV5-6 and TRBJ1-2, reads DAGVTQSPTHLIKTRGQQVTLRCSPKSGHDTVSWYQQALGQGPQFIFQYYEEEERQRGNFPDRFSGHQFPNYSSELNVNALLLGDSALYLCASSFLRDYTFGSGTRLTVV.

The rearrangement joins TRBV6-5 to TRBJ1-2; tentatively, D is TRBD1 (6 bases). Germline loops: CDR1 MNHEY, CDR2 SVGAGI. Between the trimmed V and J ends, which lost 5 bases and 2 bases, there was a span of 12 bases. The CDR3 contains 14 residues. The CDR3 DNA sequence: TGTGCCAGCAGTGAATTGGACAGAAACTATGGCTACACCTTC. Protein product: CASSELDRNYGYTF.

The table lists this clone with a few counts. This chain links TRBV14 with TRBJ2-3; no clear D gene. V was cut by 0 bases and J by 1 base, with 5 bases left in between. Germline V lookup: CDR1 SGHDN, CDR2 FVKESK. This CDR3 region has 14 residues. CDR3 in amino acids: CASSQDSGTDTQYF. Written as DNA, the CDR3 is TGTGCCAGCAGCCAAGACAGCGGCACAGATACGCAGTATTTT. Complete variable domain (other parts from reference TRBV14 and TRBJ2-3): EAGVTQFPSHSVIEKGQTVTLRCDPISGHDNLYWYRRVMGKEIKFLLHFVKESKQDESGMPNNRFLAERTGGTYSTLKVQPAELEDSGVYFCASSQDSGTDTQYFGPGTRLTVL.

The J gene is TRBJ2-7, the V gene TRBV29-1, with a weak D call TRBD1 (6 bases). CDR1 and CDR2 (germline): SQVTM, ANQGSEA. This CDR3 has 12 residues. Trimming took 7 bases from V and 4 from J, leaving 14 bases between them. In nucleotides, the CDR3 is TGCAGCGCCGAGGGACAAGAATACGAGCAGTACTTC. It translates to CSAEGQEYEQYF.

CDR3 loop: CASRATSGTYNEQFF. The CDR3 DNA reads as TGTGCCAGCAGAGCGACTAGCGGGACCTACAATGAGCAGTTCTTC. V and J are TRBV6-5 and TRBJ2-1; TRBD2 matches 11 bases. This CDR3 has 15 amino acids. Germline V gene sequence: CDR1 MNHEY, CDR2 SVGAGI. With V trimmed by 6 bases and J by 2 bases, 3 bases remained unmatched.

Here the CDR3 reads CSVVPETYEQYF. The CDR3 DNA is TGCAGCGTTGTCCCCGAAACCTACGAGCAGTACTTC. The chain employs TRBV29-1 and TRBJ2-7; D gene uncertain. Germline lookup yields CDR1 SQVTM and CDR2 ANQGSEA. There are 12 residues in the CDR3. The V end was cut by 4 bases, the J end by 2 bases, with 9 bases between.

This sequence joins TRBV7-8 and TRBJ2-1, with TRBD2 identical over 9 bases. The CDR3 is 16 residues long. Germline-derived CDR1 and CDR2 are SGHVS and FQNEAQ. V shed 3 bases and J 5 bases; nucleotides not matched to a gene: 8. This CDR3 reads CASSLLVVAGDNEQFF. CDR3 DNA sequence: TGTGCCAGCAGCTTGTTAGTAGTAGCGGGAGACAATGAGCAGTTCTTC.

This chain joins TRBV27 and TRBJ2-3; no firm D call. Trimming took 3 bases from V and 2 from J, leaving 21 bases between them. CDR1 is MNHEY, CDR2 SMNVEV, per germline (reference sequence). There are 18 residues in the CDR3. The CDR3 spells CASSFGPNLRENTDTQYF. In DNA form, the CDR3 reads TGTGCCAGCAGTTTCGGCCCCAACTTGCGAGAAAACACAGATACGCAGTATTTT.

V and J are TRBV7-2 and TRBJ2-1; D is possibly TRBD2 (6 bases). Germline V gene data show CDR1 as SGHTA and CDR2 as FQGNSA. Trimming pared 3 bases from V and 9 bases from J, leaving 18 bases between. The CDR3 loop spans 15 amino acids. CDR3 amino acids: CASSFVPGEPGEQFF. For the CDR3, the DNA is TGTGCCAGCAGCTTCGTTCCGGGGGAGCCAGGTGAGCAGTTCTTC.

The chain combines TRBV2 with TRBJ2-7, with 8 bases matching TRBD2. In germline, CDR1 is SNHLY, CDR2 FYNNEI. The CDR3 length is 16 residues. V gave up 3 bases and J gave up 3 bases; unmatched junction bases: 10. CDR3 DNA: TGTGCCAGCAGTGACGGGCGGGAGGTTGCTTACTACGAGCAGTACTTC. Its translation is CASSDGREVAYYEQYF. Looking up the rest from reference TRBV2 and TRBJ2-7 gives the full variable domain: EPEVTQTPSHQVTQMGQEVILRCVPISNHLYFYWYRQILGQKVEFLVSFYNNEISEKSEIFDDQFSVERPDGSNFTLKIRSTKLEDSAMYFCASSDGREVAYYEQYFGPGTRLTVT.

The chain couples TRBV6-5 to TRBJ2-7; TRBD2 is a possible D gene (5 bases). CDR1 MNHEY and CDR2 SVGAGI come from the germline V gene. This CDR3 is 13 amino acids long. The CDR3: CAPRRRNTYEQYF. The CDR3 DNA reads as TGTGCTCCAAGGAGGCGGAATACCTACGAGCAGTACTTC.

The V gene is TRBV7-2, the J gene TRBJ2-7; possible D gene TRBD2, 6 bases. The V and J ends lost 3 bases and 0 bases respectively, with 12 bases between them. Looked up from germline, CDR1 is SGHTA and CDR2 is FQGNSA. The CDR3 extends over 15 amino acids. The CDR3: CASSLGGGASYEQYF. CDR3 in DNA: TGTGCCAGCAGCTTGGGTGGCGGGGCCTCCTACGAGCAGTACTTC.

The chain recombines TRBV7-9 with TRBJ2-7, with 8 bases lining up with TRBD1. Germline CDR1 SEHNR, CDR2 FQNEAQ (reference sequence). The CDR3 contains 13 residues. The V gene end was trimmed by 5 bases and the J gene end by 9 bases; junction bases not matched to a gene: 9. The CDR3 bases are TGTGCCAGCAGCCAAAAGGACAGGGACGTGCAGTACTTC. Protein sequence: CASSQKDRDVQYF.

The chain recombines TRBV5-6 with TRBJ2-3; D is unclear. Germline loops: CDR1 SGHDT, CDR2 YYEEEE. The CDR3 has 15 residues. V lost 0 bases and J 3 bases, leaving 11 bases between the germline ends. The CDR3 region has the DNA TGTGCCAGCAGCTTGGTTGGACGGCAGACAGATACGCAGTATTTT. The encoded protein is CASSLVGRQTDTQYF.